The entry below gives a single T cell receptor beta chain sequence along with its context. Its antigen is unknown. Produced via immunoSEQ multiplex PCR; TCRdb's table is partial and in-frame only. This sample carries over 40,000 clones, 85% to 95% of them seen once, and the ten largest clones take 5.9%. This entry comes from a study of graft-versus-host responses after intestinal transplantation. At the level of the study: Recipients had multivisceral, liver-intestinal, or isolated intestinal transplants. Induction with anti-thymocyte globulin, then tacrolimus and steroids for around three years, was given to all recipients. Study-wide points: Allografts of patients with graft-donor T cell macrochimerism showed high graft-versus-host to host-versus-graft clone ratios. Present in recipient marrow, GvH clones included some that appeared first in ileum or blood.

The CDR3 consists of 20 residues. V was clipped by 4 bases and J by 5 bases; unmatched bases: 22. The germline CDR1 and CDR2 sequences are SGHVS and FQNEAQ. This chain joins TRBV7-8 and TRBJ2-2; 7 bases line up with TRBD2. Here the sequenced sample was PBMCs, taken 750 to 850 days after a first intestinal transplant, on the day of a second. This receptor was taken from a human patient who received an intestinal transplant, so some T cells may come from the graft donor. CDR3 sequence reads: CASSSDFDRARGDRTGELFF. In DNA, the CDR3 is TGTGCCAGCAGCTCTGACTTCGACCGCGCACGGGGGGATAGGACCGGGGAGCTGTTTTTT. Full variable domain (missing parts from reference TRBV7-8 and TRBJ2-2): GAGVSQSPRYKVAKRGQDVALRCDPISGHVSLFWYQQALGQGPEFLTYFQNEAQLDKSGLPSDRFFAERPEGSVSTLKIQRTQQEDSAVYLCASSSDFDRARGDRTGELFFGEGSRLTVL.